The clone carrying this TCR beta chain has more than one count but fewer than ten. Its antigen is not identified. The record originates from a study of blood T cells in healthy people across ages. Study-wide results and caveats: Expanded clonotype changes were possibly confounded by unknown donor CMV status. Observed TCR beta diversity per million T cells went down as age went up. This fall followed a roughly linear course with age. The percentage of naive T cells correlated strongly with TCR beta diversity.

The CDR3 consists of 13 residues. Germline loops: CDR1 ENHRY, CDR2 SYGVKD. V was clipped by 10 bases and J by 4 bases, with 14 bases between them. A second PCR of roughly 7 to 11 cycles used a sample-barcoded 5' primer and a J-beta primer mix. The template-switch adaptor, which had 12 random nucleotides, put a tag on each cDNA molecule. Each CDR3 protein is one row after TCRdb ran MiXCR on the 5' RACE reads. Among 1.4 million or so distinct CDR3 sequences listed, approximately 42% were seen once. The TCR comes from a woman aged 18-30 years in good health. The chain combines TRBV10-3 with TRBJ2-1; TRBD2 is a possible D gene (6 bases). Source material: blood. The CDR3 sequence is CATHSAGYNEQFF. In DNA form, the CDR3 reads TGTGCCACCCACTCAGCGGGTTACAATGAGCAGTTCTTC.